What follows are 28 T cell receptor beta chains derived from one specimen sequenced in a study of blood T cell repertoires in COVID-19. TCRdb's copy holds only in-frame clones and misses some; the assay was immunoSEQ multiplex PCR. The table records roughly 85,000 clones, more than 60% of them present only once. Sample: peripheral blood. These receptors all come from a human donor in a cohort sampled during active COVID-19.

The chain recombines TRBV28 with TRBJ1-4; the D gene is possibly TRBD1 (6 bases). There are 15 residues in the CDR3. Germline V gives CDR1 MDHEN, CDR2 SYDVKM. Trimming removed 4 bases from V and 4 bases from J, with 13 bases in between. The CDR3 is CASSYGGGGNEKLFF. The CDR3 coding sequence is TGTGCCAGCAGTTATGGGGGAGGGGGTAATGAAAAACTGTTTTTT.

This clone occurred a few times. Here the CDR3 omits its conserved ending phenylalanine or tryptophan, so a read error is the likely source. No DNA is shown, since the ends of the CDR3 on it are uncertain; the CDR3 is the one TCRdb lists. The chain couples TRBV12-2 to TRBJ1-1; the tabulated D call, TRBD1, remains unverified against the DNA. TRBV12-2 counts as a pseudogene. Ends included, the CDR3 has 10 residues. The CDR3 region is CASRPEDRFV.

In DNA, the CDR3 is TGTGCCAGCAGGGGCAGATCCTCAAGGGCTTTCTTT. It encodes CASRGRSSRAFF. The V call is TRBV12-3 or TRBV12-4, the J call TRBJ1-1; D is unresolved. Trimming took off 6 bases at V and 11 bases at J, with 16 bases between the two ends. CDR3 size: 12 residues.

The chain employs TRBV19 and TRBJ2-2, with 7 bases lining up with TRBD1. V dropped 3 bases and J dropped 0; count of bases not matched to a gene: 4. Looked up from germline, CDR1 is LNHDA and CDR2 is SQIVND (reference sequence). This CDR3 contains 16 residues. The CDR3 coding sequence is TGTGCCAGTAGTATTTTAGGGACAGCGAACACCGGGGAGCTGTTTTTT. Its protein is CASSILGTANTGELFF.

J is TRBJ1-1 and V is TRBV11-2; 11 bases agree with TRBD1. The V segment lost 5 bases and the J segment 3 bases; nucleotides outside the gene matches: 5. CDR3 length equals 15 residues. Germline CDR1 SGHAT, CDR2 FQNNGV. The CDR3 spells CASSGTGGRYTEAFF. The CDR3 bases are TGTGCCAGCAGCGGGACAGGGGGTAGGTACACTGAAGCTTTCTTT.

V is TRBV10-3 and J is TRBJ2-7; 7 bases fit TRBD1. The germline V gene encodes CDR1 ENHRY and CDR2 SYGVKD. The CDR3 is made up of 15 amino acids. V gave up 5 bases and J gave up 2 bases; unmatched junction bases: 9. The CDR3 spells CAISNPGTEPYEQYF. CDR3 nucleotide sequence: TGTGCCATCAGTAACCCCGGGACAGAACCCTACGAGCAGTACTTC.

The V gene is TRBV19, the J gene TRBJ1-6, with a tentative D call TRBD1 (5 bases). The CDR3 length is 14 residues. The germline V gene has CDR1 LNHDA and CDR2 SQIVND (reference sequence). Trimming removed 5 bases from V and 14 bases from J, with 19 bases in between. In nucleotides, the CDR3 is TGTGCCAGTAGTCCACCCGGGGGATTAGGGGCCCTCCACTTT. Amino acids: CASSPPGGLGALHF.

Comment on this clone: Relative to the germline gene, one junction end is altered; a read error may explain this. The chain recombines TRBV6-6 with TRBJ1-1; D ambiguous. Per the germline V gene, CDR1 is MNHNY and CDR2 is SVGAGI (reference sequence). CDR3 length: 12 amino acids. CDR3 sequence reads: CASTLANAEAFF. The CDR3 DNA is TGTGCCAGCACCCTAGCGAACGCTGAAGCTTTCTTT.

The J gene is TRBJ2-4, the V gene TRBV25-1; D is ambiguous. Germline V gene data show CDR1 as MGHDK and CDR2 as SYGVNS. CDR3 length equals 13 residues. Trimming left V 7 bases short and J 4 bases short, with 11 bases between. The CDR3 here is CASTEPAKNIQYF. CDR3 DNA sequence: TGTGCCAGCACCGAGCCCGCTAAAAACATTCAGTACTTC.

In DNA form, the CDR3 reads TGTGCCAGCAGGCCCGATGGGAGGAACACTGAAGCTTTCTTT. This codes for CASRPDGRNTEAFF. This sequence joins TRBV2 and TRBJ1-1; D unclear. V lost 6 bases and J lost 1, with 12 bases in between. Germline V gives CDR1 SNHLY, CDR2 FYNNEI. The CDR3 has 14 residues.

The J gene is TRBJ2-7, the V gene TRBV5-1, with 10 bases lining up with TRBD2. V was pared by 7 bases and J by 0 bases, with 7 bases of the junction left unmatched. Looked up from germline, CDR1 is SGHRS and CDR2 is YFSETQ. The CDR3 is 15 residues long. The CDR3: CASRYSGGASYEQYF. The CDR3 bases are TGCGCCAGCCGGTACAGCGGGGGGGCCTCCTACGAGCAGTACTTC.

V is TRBV21-1 and J is TRBJ1-1. TRBV21-1 is a pseudogene. The CDR3 is 16 amino acids. Here the CDR3 DNA reads TGTGCCAGCAGCACGAGAAGTCCTACCCCGGGGACTGAAGCTTTCTTT. Translation gives CASSTRSPTPGTEAFF.

This rearrangement joins TRBV2 to TRBJ2-7; 8 positions match TRBD1. Looked up from germline, CDR1 is SNHLY and CDR2 is FYNNEI. V dropped 6 bases and J dropped 4; count of bases not matched to a gene: 8. CDR3 length: 14 residues. The CDR3 spells CASSYTGGAYEQYF. In DNA form, the CDR3 reads TGTGCCAGCAGCTACACAGGGGGAGCTTACGAGCAGTACTTC.

This clone was counted once. The chain is built from TRBV7-2 and TRBJ1-2; no reliable D call. CDR3 length: 13 residues. Germline loops: CDR1 SGHTA, CDR2 FQGNSA. With 5 bases removed from V and 2 bases from J, the gap between germline ends came to 9 bases. The CDR3 region is CASSHDTNYGYTF. CDR3 bases: TGTGCCAGCAGCCACGACACCAACTATGGCTACACCTTC.

This clone has just one count. This chain uses TRBV11-2 with TRBJ1-1; D gene ambiguous. Trimming took 6 bases from V and 1 from J, leaving 9 bases between them. Germline V gene lookup returns CDR1 SGHAT and CDR2 FQNNGV. There are 13 residues in the CDR3. This CDR3 is CASSSQPNTEAFF. The DNA of the CDR3 is TGTGCCAGCAGTTCACAACCGAACACTGAAGCTTTCTTT.

J is TRBJ2-1 and V is TRBV19; 8 bases are shared with TRBD1. The CDR3 contains 12 residues. V dropped 6 bases and J dropped 14; count of bases not matched to a gene: 9. Germline V CDR1 and CDR2: LNHDA, SQIVND (reference sequence). The CDR3 DNA sequence: TGTGCCAGTAGCACAGGTAGGACAGGGAAGTTCTTC. Protein sequence: CASSTGRTGKFF.

The chain combines TRBV5-1 with TRBJ1-3; tentative D call: TRBD1 (6 bases). The CDR3 is 16 amino acids. With 4 bases removed from V and 0 bases from J, the gap between germline ends came to 14 bases. CDR1 is SGHRS, CDR2 YFSETQ, per germline. This CDR3 is CASSRGGGGSGNTIYF. The CDR3 DNA reads TGCGCCAGCAGCCGGGGCGGGGGCGGCTCTGGAAACACCATATATTTT.

The rearrangement joins TRBV6-1 to TRBJ2-3, with TRBD2 identical over 9 bases. The CDR3 loop spans 16 amino acids. The germline V gene encodes CDR1 MNHNS and CDR2 SASEGT. J was trimmed by 1 base and V by 1 base; bases with no gene match: 3. The CDR3 here is CASSEVSGGRTDTQYF. CDR3 DNA sequence: TGTGCCAGCAGTGAAGTAAGCGGGGGGCGCACAGATACGCAGTATTTT.

This chain connects TRBV12-5 to TRBJ2-1; 11 bases are shared with TRBD2. Germline V gives CDR1 LGHNT, CDR2 FRNRAP. The CDR3 is made up of 16 amino acids. V lost 3 bases and J lost 6; bases outside the gene matches: 7. The CDR3 loop reads CASGFITSGGGNEQFF. The CDR3 bases are TGTGCTAGTGGTTTTATTACTAGCGGGGGTGGCAATGAGCAGTTCTTC.

V and J are TRBV4-3 and TRBJ2-7; D perhaps matches TRBD2 (7 bases). The CDR3 contains 16 residues. V dropped 2 bases and J dropped 2 bases, with 16 bases sitting between them. The germline CDR1 and CDR2 sequences are LGHNA and YSLEER. The CDR3 region has the DNA TGCGCCAGCAGCCAATGGGCTAGGGGGGGGACCTACGAGCAGTACTTC. It yields the protein CASSQWARGGTYEQYF.

The chain has TRBV7-6 and TRBJ1-4; TRBD1 aligns across 9 bases. CDR1 SGHVS and CDR2 FNYEAQ come from the germline V gene. The CDR3 loop spans 13 amino acids. J gave up 8 bases and V 5 bases, and 3 bases lay outside the gene matches. The CDR3 nucleotides are TGTGCCAGCAGCACGGGACAGGGCGAAAAACTGTTTTTT. Its protein is CASSTGQGEKLFF.

V gene TRBV28 combines with J gene TRBJ1-5; D is uncertain. This CDR3 has 16 amino acids. V lost 6 bases, J lost 3 bases, and 18 bases lay in between. CDR1 MDHEN and CDR2 SYDVKM come from the germline V gene. The CDR3 sequence is CASRYDPQVINQPQHF. DNA for the CDR3: TGTGCCAGCAGATATGACCCGCAGGTGATCAATCAGCCCCAGCATTTT. Based on the CDR3 plus reference TRBV28 and TRBJ1-5, the full variable domain is DVKVTQSSRYLVKRTGEKVFLECVQDMDHENMFWYRQDPGLGLRLIYFSYDVKMKEKGDIPEGYSVSREKKERFSLILESASTNQTSMYLCASRYDPQVINQPQHFGDGTRLSIL.

The J gene is TRBJ1-1, the V gene TRBV11-3; 9 bases match TRBD1. Germline CDR1 SGHNT, CDR2 YENEEA. The CDR3 has 14 residues. V gave up 5 bases and J gave up 3 bases; unmatched junction bases: 4. The CDR3: CASSQTGGYTEAFF. CDR3 DNA: TGTGCCAGCAGCCAGACAGGGGGTTACACTGAAGCTTTCTTT.

The chain has TRBV6-6 and TRBJ2-7; maybe TRBD2 (6 bases). V was pared by 2 bases and J by 5 bases, with 16 bases between. CDR3 size: 15 residues. Germline CDR1 reads MNHNY; CDR2 reads SVGAGI (reference sequence). The CDR3 coding sequence is TGTGCCAGCAGTTACGTTCCGGGAGCGAGCCACGAGCAGTACTTC. Translated: CASSYVPGASHEQYF.

The chain has TRBV15 and TRBJ2-7; 7 positions agree with TRBD1. The junction had 7 bases not matched to a gene; V was cut back by 3 bases and J by 2 bases. From germline, CDR1 is LNHNV and CDR2 YYDKDF (reference sequence). The length of the CDR3 is 15 residues. CDR3 nucleotide sequence: TGTGCCACCAGCAGGGCGAGACAGGGCCCCTACGAGCAGTACTTC. Translating gives CATSRARQGPYEQYF.

This chain uses TRBV6-1 with TRBJ2-7; TRBD1 matches at 9 bases. V shed 4 bases and J 6 bases; nucleotides not matched to a gene: 13. CDR3 length equals 16 residues. CDR1 is MNHNS and CDR2 is SASEGT in the germline V gene. The CDR3 region is CASSGRQGGDSGEQYF. CDR3 sequence (DNA): TGTGCCAGCAGTGGTCGACAGGGGGGAGATTCCGGCGAGCAGTACTTC.

The gene calls are TRBV19 and TRBJ2-6; D might be TRBD1 (5 bases). The CDR3 covers 15 residues. CDR1 and CDR2 from the germline V gene are LNHDA and SQIVND (reference sequence). Trimming left V 3 bases short and J 3 bases short, with 9 bases between. This chain's CDR3 is CASSIQGFGANVLTF. In DNA, the CDR3 is TGTGCCAGTAGTATCCAGGGATTTGGGGCCAACGTCCTGACTTTC.

The chain uses TRBV10-3 and TRBJ2-5; D ambiguous. Trimming pared 10 bases from V and 5 bases from J, leaving 20 bases between. The CDR3 spans 14 residues. Germline lookup yields CDR1 ENHRY and CDR2 SYGVKD. CDR3 DNA sequence: TGTGCCACCGCCAAGTCCGGCCAACAGGAGACCCAGTACTTC. This encodes CATAKSGQQETQYF.